This TCR beta chain was identified during a study of blood T cell repertoires in COVID-19. V was shortened by 1 base and J by 8 bases, with 11 bases between the two germline ends. Germline CDR1 reads SGHAT; CDR2 reads FQNNGV. The CDR3 loop spans 13 amino acids. Profiled with immunoSEQ multiplex PCR; TCRdb holds only in-frame clones, not every one. The sample lists around 72,000 clones, around 90% occurring once. The specimen was peripheral blood. The V gene is TRBV11-2, the J gene TRBJ1-2, with D uncertain. This sequence was found in a human donor with active COVID-19. The donor label of this sample is uncertain. For the CDR3, the DNA is TGTGCCAGCAGCTTAGGCCGTCTCAGGGGCTACACCTTC. It yields the protein CASSLGRLRGYTF. The full variable domain, with the rest looked up from reference TRBV11-2 and TRBJ1-2, is EAGVAQSPRYKIIEKRQSVAFWCNPISGHATLYWYQQILGQGPKLLIQFQNNGVVDDSQLPKDRFSAERLKGVDSTLKIQPAKLEDSAVYLCASSLGRLRGYTFGSGTRLTVV.